The T cell receptor (beta chain) described here comes from a study of CD8 T cells in Susac syndrome. Study findings and constraints: CD8+ clonal expansion in Susac peaked in TEMRA cells and active patients.

From germline, CDR1 is MNHEY and CDR2 SVGEGT. This CDR3 has 13 amino acids. V lost 8 bases and J lost 8; bases outside the gene matches: 11. TEMRA cells were FACS-enriched, with CD8+ and CD4+ T cells isolated negatively. Note on this clonotype: The antigen is undetermined.

Random hexamers served to reverse transcribe roughly 0.45 to 1 ug RNA. Multiplex PCR with immunoSEQ amplified the TCR beta CDR3 across 54 Vbeta and 13 Jbeta. TCRdb re-analysed the immunoSEQ multiplex PCR reads in MiXCR, keeping a single row per CDR3 protein. Of around 90,000 distinct CDR3 sequences listed, approximately 96% were seen once; the top ten hold 0.5% to 0.8%. The genes are TRBV6-2 or TRBV6-3 and TRBJ1-2, with 7 nucleotides matching TRBD1. Sequencing was performed on CD8+ T cells from PBMCs. This receptor was obtained from a human donor with Susac syndrome. CDR3 DNA: TGTGCCAGCGGAGACAGGGATTCCCGGGGCTACACCTTC. Amino acid sequence: CASGDRDSRGYTF.